Each of the 29 T cell receptor beta chains below was sequenced from the same sample in a study of CD8+ T cells in alopecia areata. Treatment denoted: oral pan-JAK inhibitor, 5-10 mg twice daily. Once RNA had been extracted, it was reverse transcribed into cDNA to act as the sequencing template. The table came from immunoSEQ multiplex PCR; TCRdb's copy has only in-frame clones and leaves some out. The sample consists of fewer than 250,000 clones, under 40% of them appearing once. The specimen was CD4+ T cells sorted from blood, collected between weeks 30 and 35, from a patient treated with tofacitinib. Every receptor here comes from a human donor with alopecia areata.

The chain links TRBV2 to TRBJ2-3; 7 bases map to TRBD1. Germline loops: CDR1 SNHLY, CDR2 FYNNEI. The V segment lost 1 base and the J segment 4 bases; nucleotides outside the gene matches: 11. The CDR3 runs to 17 residues. The CDR3: CASSEVGTHGQADTQYF. The DNA for the CDR3 is TGTGCCAGCAGTGAAGTTGGGACCCACGGACAGGCAGATACGCAGTATTTT.

The genes are TRBV30 and TRBJ2-2, with D perhaps matching TRBD1 (6 bases). The better agreement between TRBJ1-3 and the DNA end casts doubt on the J call. The CDR3 consists of 14 residues. CDR1 and CDR2 from the germline V gene are GTSNPN and SVGIG (reference sequence). Written as DNA, the CDR3 is TGTGCCTGGAGCCCCTCAGGGGTTGGAAACACCATATATTTT. Translation gives CAWSPSGVGNTIYF.

The chain couples TRBV7-9 to TRBJ2-2; 7 bases match TRBD1. V lost 5 bases and J lost 5; bases outside the gene matches: 11. From germline, CDR1 is SEHNR and CDR2 FQNEAQ (reference sequence). The length of the CDR3 is 16 residues. In nucleotides, the CDR3 is TGTGCCAGCAGCCCGAAAGGACAGGCAACAACCGGGGAGCTGTTTTTT. Amino acid sequence: CASSPKGQATTGELFF.

The table lists this clone with a few counts. The chain couples TRBV6-1 to TRBJ1-2; D unclear. The CDR3 has 15 amino acids. The V end was cut by 1 base, the J end by 4 bases, with 13 bases between. CDR1 and CDR2 from the germline V gene are MNHNS and SASEGT. The CDR3 DNA is TGTGCCAGCAGTGAAGGGACCGCGAACCGCTATGGCTACACCTTC. It codes for CASSEGTANRYGYTF.

This clone was found a few times. CDR3 in amino acids: CASSAGRLYGYTF. In DNA form, the CDR3 reads TGTGCCAGCAGCGCTGGACGGCTCTATGGCTACACCTTC. J is TRBJ1-2 and V is TRBV11-1; D gene ambiguous. Germline CDR1 SGHAT, CDR2 FQDESV (reference sequence). The CDR3 extends over 13 amino acids. Deletions cut 5 bases from V and 4 bases from J, with 11 bases between. The variable domain in full, with the rest retrieved from reference TRBV11-1 and TRBJ1-2, is EAEVAQSPRYKITEKSQAVAFWCDPISGHATLYWYRQILGQGPELLVQFQDESVVDDSQLPKDRFSAERLKGVDSTLKIQPAELGDSAMYLCASSAGRLYGYTFGSGTRLTVV.

V is TRBV9 and J is TRBJ1-2, with 8 bases fitting TRBD1. This CDR3 comprises 13 residues. Germline CDR1 SGDLS, CDR2 YYNGEE. Losses at the gene ends were 4 bases for V and 8 bases for J; bases not matched to a gene: 7. CDR3 coding DNA: TGTGCCAGCAGCTCTCAGACAGGGGACGGCTACACCTTC. Encoded protein: CASSSQTGDGYTF.

This clone was recorded a few times. This chain joins TRBV5-1 and TRBJ2-1; 7 bases agree with TRBD1. CDR1 SGHRS and CDR2 YFSETQ come from the germline V gene. The J segment lost 10 bases and the V segment lost 7 bases, leaving 5 bases of the junction unmatched. CDR3 length: 11 amino acids. As DNA, the CDR3 is TGCGCCAGCGCGTGGGACAGAGAGCAGTTCTTC. It yields the protein CASAWDREQFF.

This clone was observed a few times. The genes are TRBV7-2 and TRBJ1-4; 7 bases fit TRBD1. Germline values: CDR1 SGHTA, CDR2 FQGNSA. This CDR3 spans 13 amino acids. The ends lost 5 bases at V and 11 bases at J; junction bases unmatched: 8. This chain's CDR3 is CASSLDRVGKLFF. In nucleotides, the CDR3 is TGTGCCAGCAGCCTTGACAGGGTCGGTAAACTGTTTTTT. Variable domain in full (rest from reference TRBV7-2 and TRBJ1-4): GAGVSQSPSNKVTEKGKDVELRCDPISGHTALYWYRQSLGQGLEFLIYFQGNSAPDKSGLPSDRFSAERTGGSVSTLTIQRTQQEDSAVYLCASSLDRVGKLFFGSGTQLSVL.

The V gene is TRBV25-1, the J gene TRBJ2-3, with D perhaps TRBD2 (6 bases). The CDR3 is made up of 16 amino acids. Germline V gives CDR1 MGHDK, CDR2 SYGVNS. Between the trimmed V and J ends, which lost 2 bases and 1 base, there was a span of 13 bases. The CDR3 DNA follows: TGTGCCAGCAGTGAAGGGGCGGGGACGGGCACAGATACGCAGTATTTT. It codes for CASSEGAGTGTDTQYF. The variable domain in full, with the rest retrieved from reference TRBV25-1 and TRBJ2-3, is EADIYQTPRYLVIGTGKKITLECSQTMGHDKMYWYQQDPGMELHLIHYSYGVNSTEKGDLSSESTVSRIRTEHFPLTLESARPSHTSQYLCASSEGAGTGTDTQYFGPGTRLTVL.

About this clone: This sample also contains other DNA sequences that code for the same CDR3. This sequence joins TRBV18 and TRBJ2-6; D gene ambiguous. CDR3 length equals 15 residues. From germline, CDR1 is KGHSH and CDR2 LQKENI. V was clipped by 2 bases and J by 1 base, with 6 bases between them. CDR3 in amino acids: CASSPERSGANVLTF. CDR3 bases: TGTGCCAGCTCACCAGAGAGGTCTGGGGCCAACGTCCTGACTTTC.

DNA of the CDR3: TGTGCCAGCAGCTCGCATCAGGGGTTCAATGGCTACACCTTC. This codes for CASSSHQGFNGYTF. V is TRBV7-2 and J is TRBJ1-2; maybe TRBD1 (6 bases). Looked up from germline, CDR1 is SGHTA and CDR2 is FQGNSA. CDR3 size: 14 residues. Trimming shortened V by 4 bases and J by 6 bases, and 15 bases separated the two germline ends.

The rearrangement links TRBV27 to TRBJ2-6; TRBD1 matches 7 bases. The V gene's germline CDR1 is MNHEY and CDR2 SMNVEV (reference sequence). The CDR3 has 15 residues. V was clipped by 6 bases and J by 3 bases; unmatched bases: 5. The CDR3 loop is CASSPRGFGANVLTF. The DNA of the CDR3 is TGTGCCAGCAGCCCCAGGGGGTTTGGGGCCAACGTCCTGACTTTC.

The chain combines TRBV6-6 with TRBJ2-5; D is ambiguous. Trimming cost V 9 bases and J 2 bases, with 13 bases left between them. This CDR3 has 13 amino acids. The V gene's germline CDR1 is MNHNY and CDR2 SVGAGI (reference sequence). DNA for the CDR3: TGTGCCAGTAAAGGTGGGCTACAAGAGACCCAGTACTTC. Encoded protein: CASKGGLQETQYF.

The chain carries TRBV5-6 and TRBJ2-2; either TRBD1 or TRBD2 may supply D (5 bases each). Trimming left V 7 bases short and J 6 bases short, with 13 bases between. From germline, CDR1 is SGHDT and CDR2 YYEEEE. There are 13 residues in the CDR3. This chain's CDR3 is CASRGVGAGELFF. CDR3 nucleotides: TGTGCCAGCCGAGGGGTTGGAGCCGGGGAGCTGTTTTTT.

The gene calls are TRBV30 and TRBJ1-1, with D possibly being TRBD1 (6 bases). The CDR3 contains 13 residues. The V end was cut by 0 bases, the J end by 3 bases, with 8 bases between. Germline assignment: CDR1 GTSNPN and CDR2 SVGIG (reference sequence). CDR3 sequence reads: CAWSVGGDTEAFF. The CDR3 region has the DNA TGTGCCTGGAGTGTAGGGGGTGACACTGAAGCTTTCTTT.

The table lists this clone with many counts. The rearrangement links TRBV5-4 to TRBJ2-2, with D unclear. CDR1 is SGHNT, CDR2 YYREEE, per germline (reference sequence). The CDR3 is made up of 14 amino acids. The V end lost 1 base, the J end lost 3 bases, and 7 bases lay between the germline ends. The chain's CDR3 is CASSLRLDTGELFF. CDR3 bases: TGTGCCAGCAGCTTGCGGCTAGACACCGGGGAGCTGTTTTTT.

This chain links TRBV29-1 with TRBJ2-6; D is unclear. The CDR3 has 15 residues. Germline CDR1 SQVTM, CDR2 ANQGSEA. V shed 1 base and J shed 0 bases, with 7 bases lying between them. The CDR3 spells CSVEGRDSGANVLTF. The CDR3 DNA reads as TGCAGCGTTGAAGGTAGAGACTCTGGGGCCAACGTCCTGACTTTC.

The chain uses TRBV4-1 and TRBJ1-1; D might be TRBD1 (5 bases). Trimming left V 3 bases short and J 3 bases short, with 14 bases between. The CDR3 contains 15 residues. Germline CDR1 and CDR2: MGHRA and YSYEKL. The CDR3 loop reads CASSQSGQADTEAFF. The CDR3 DNA reads as TGCGCCAGCAGCCAGTCGGGGCAGGCGGACACTGAAGCTTTCTTT.

The chain is built from TRBV29-1 and TRBJ2-6; no clear D. V lost 3 bases and J lost 0, with 6 bases in between. CDR1 is SQVTM and CDR2 is ANQGSEA in the germline V gene. The CDR3 is 14 residues long. CDR3 sequence: CSVEGSSGANVLTF. The CDR3 DNA follows: TGCAGCGTTGAGGGAAGCTCTGGGGCCAACGTCCTGACTTTC. The full variable domain, with the rest looked up from reference TRBV29-1 and TRBJ2-6, is SAVISQKPSRDICQRGTSLTIQCQVDSQVTMMFWYRQQPGQSLTLIATANQGSEATYESGFVIDKFPISRPNLTFSTLTVSNMSPEDSSIYLCSVEGSSGANVLTFGAGSRLTVL.

Points on this clone: Other nucleotide sequences from this sample produce the same CDR3. The rearrangement links TRBV5-1 to TRBJ2-1; D might be TRBD2 (6 bases). Germline lookup yields CDR1 SGHRS and CDR2 YFSETQ. The V gene lost 1 base and the J gene lost 8 bases, with 7 bases spanning the gap. The CDR3 has 12 amino acids. CDR3 region: CASSLSGDEQFF. The CDR3 DNA sequence: TGCGCCAGCAGCTTGTCGGGGGATGAGCAGTTCTTC.

V is TRBV11-2 and J is TRBJ2-1; 7 bases line up with TRBD2. With V trimmed by 5 bases and J by 0 bases, 7 bases remained unmatched. This CDR3 has 16 residues. Germline CDR1 is SGHAT and CDR2 is FQNNGV. Here the CDR3 reads CASSVIAGSSYNEQFF. CDR3 nucleotides: TGTGCCAGCAGCGTAATAGCGGGCAGCTCCTACAATGAGCAGTTCTTC.

J is TRBJ2-7 and V is TRBV19, with 7 positions matching TRBD1. The CDR3 runs to 14 residues. V dropped 5 bases and J dropped 2; count of bases not matched to a gene: 6. Germline-derived CDR1 and CDR2 are LNHDA and SQIVND (reference sequence). The CDR3 DNA follows: TGTGCCAGTAGTGAACAGGGGACCACCTACGAGCAGTACTTC. Translating gives CASSEQGTTYEQYF.

This clone was seen ten or more times. The V call is TRBV7-2, the J call TRBJ2-1; TRBD2 aligns across 9 bases. The CDR3 totals 15 residues. The germline gives CDR1 SGHTA, CDR2 FQGNSA. V was clipped by 5 bases and J by 6 bases; unmatched bases: 8. The CDR3 here is CASSAGTSPGNEQFF. The CDR3 nucleotides are TGTGCCAGCAGCGCAGGGACTAGCCCAGGCAATGAGCAGTTCTTC.

This chain connects TRBV5-4 to TRBJ2-7; 14 nucleotides line up with TRBD2. J lost 7 bases, V lost 0 bases, and 6 bases had no gene match. Germline CDR1 and CDR2: SGHNT and YYREEE (reference sequence). CDR3 length: 16 amino acids. This CDR3 reads CASSLGLAGGPVEQYF. In nucleotides, the CDR3 is TGTGCCAGCAGCTTGGGACTAGCGGGGGGGCCGGTGGAGCAGTACTTC.

This clone was observed a handful of times. The chain combines TRBV29-1 with TRBJ2-7, with D unclear. The CDR3 totals 12 residues. V was trimmed by 6 bases and J by 0 bases, leaving 9 bases between them. From germline, CDR1 is SQVTM and CDR2 ANQGSEA. The CDR3 DNA reads TGCAGCGTAAGGACCAGCTCCTACGAGCAGTACTTC. Translation: CSVRTSSYEQYF.

The CDR3 DNA reads as TGCGCCAGCAGCTCCCGGCCGAGCGGAGGCTCTACAGATACGCAGTATTTT. The encoded protein is CASSSRPSGGSTDTQYF. V is TRBV5-1 and J is TRBJ2-3; the D gene is possibly TRBD2 (5 bases). Germline V lookup: CDR1 SGHRS, CDR2 YFSETQ. This CDR3 is built from 17 residues. V gave up 3 bases and J gave up 3 bases, with 20 bases separating them.

This clone was picked up a small number of times. The V call is TRBV7-9, the J call TRBJ2-3, with 7 bases fitting TRBD1. Germline V CDR1 and CDR2: SEHNR, FQNEAQ (reference sequence). The length of the CDR3 is 17 residues. After removal of 5 bases from V and 6 bases from J, the junction contained 17 bases not matched to a gene. CDR3 residues: CASSPWTGNYVLDTQYF. In DNA, the CDR3 is TGTGCCAGCAGCCCCTGGACAGGCAACTACGTCCTTGATACGCAGTATTTT.

The chain couples TRBV9 to TRBJ2-1; TRBD1 aligns across 7 bases. CDR3 length: 13 amino acids. J lost 10 bases, V lost 1 base, and 5 bases had no gene match. Looked up from germline, CDR1 is SGDLS and CDR2 is YYNGEE. CDR3 sequence (DNA): TGTGCCAGCAGCGTAACAGGGGTTGAAGAGCAGTTCTTC. Translation gives CASSVTGVEEQFF.

The gene calls are TRBV4-1 and TRBJ2-2; TRBD1 matches at 9 bases. With V trimmed by 1 base and J by 1 base, 1 base remained unmatched. The CDR3 has 16 residues. Looked up from germline, CDR1 is MGHRA and CDR2 is YSYEKL. This CDR3 is CASSQVGQGNTGELFF. CDR3 in DNA: TGCGCCAGCAGCCAAGTGGGACAGGGGAACACCGGGGAGCTGTTTTTT.